These 2 T cell receptor beta chains were sequenced from one sample in a study of technical replicates of blood from a handful of donors. Some clones are missing from TCRdb's copy, which holds only in-frame ones; the method was immunoSEQ multiplex PCR. The sample holds 100,000 or so clones, roughly 95% seen once. What was sequenced was T cells isolated from PBMCs. The receptors here all came from a human donor in good health.

The chain combines TRBV30 with TRBJ2-3, with TRBD2 identical over 8 bases. The CDR3 consists of 13 residues. Germline CDR1 reads GTSNPN; CDR2 reads SVGIG (reference sequence). V trimming: 0 bases; J trimming: 4 bases; junction bases outside the gene matches: 0. CDR3 region: CAWSVAGADTQYF. CDR3 nucleotide sequence: TGTGCCTGGAGTGTAGCGGGAGCAGATACGCAGTATTTT.

The chain links TRBV6-5 to TRBJ1-4; tentative D call: TRBD1 (5 bases). The V gene lost 8 bases and the J gene lost 10 bases, with 20 bases spanning the gap. This CDR3 spans 14 amino acids. Germline CDR1 is MNHEY and CDR2 is SVGAGI. This CDR3 is CASREGRERGKLFF. The DNA of the CDR3 is TGTGCCAGCCGCGAGGGACGGGAGAGAGGAAAACTGTTTTTT.